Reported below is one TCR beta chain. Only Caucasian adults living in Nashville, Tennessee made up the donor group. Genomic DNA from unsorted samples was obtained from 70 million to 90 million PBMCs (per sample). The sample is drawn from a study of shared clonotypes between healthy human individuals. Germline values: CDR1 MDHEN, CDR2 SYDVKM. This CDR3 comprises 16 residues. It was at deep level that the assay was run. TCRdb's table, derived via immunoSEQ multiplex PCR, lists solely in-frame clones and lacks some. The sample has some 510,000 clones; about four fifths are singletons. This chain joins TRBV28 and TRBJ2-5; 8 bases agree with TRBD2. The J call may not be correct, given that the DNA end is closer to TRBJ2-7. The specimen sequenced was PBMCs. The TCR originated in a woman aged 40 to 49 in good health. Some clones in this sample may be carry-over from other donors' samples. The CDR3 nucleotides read TGTGCCAGCACCGGACCCACAAGCGGGAGTATACACGAGCAGTACTTC. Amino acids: CASTGPTSGSIHEQYF.